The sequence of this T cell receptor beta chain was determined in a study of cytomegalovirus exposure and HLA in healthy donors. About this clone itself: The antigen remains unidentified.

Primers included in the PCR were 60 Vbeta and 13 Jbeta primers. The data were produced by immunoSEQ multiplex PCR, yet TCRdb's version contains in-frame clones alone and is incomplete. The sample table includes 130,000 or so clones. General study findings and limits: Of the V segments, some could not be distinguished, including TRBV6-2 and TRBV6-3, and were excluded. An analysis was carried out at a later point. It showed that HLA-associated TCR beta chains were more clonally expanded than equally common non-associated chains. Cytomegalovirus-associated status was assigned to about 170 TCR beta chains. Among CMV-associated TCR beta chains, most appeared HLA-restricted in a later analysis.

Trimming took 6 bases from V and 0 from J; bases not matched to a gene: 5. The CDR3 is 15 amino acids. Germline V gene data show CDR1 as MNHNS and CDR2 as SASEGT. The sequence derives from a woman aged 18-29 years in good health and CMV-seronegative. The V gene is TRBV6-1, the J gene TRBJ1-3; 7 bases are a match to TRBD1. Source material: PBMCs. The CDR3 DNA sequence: TGTGCCAGCAGGAGAGACAGGGACTCTGGAAACACCATATATTTT. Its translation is CASRRDRDSGNTIYF.